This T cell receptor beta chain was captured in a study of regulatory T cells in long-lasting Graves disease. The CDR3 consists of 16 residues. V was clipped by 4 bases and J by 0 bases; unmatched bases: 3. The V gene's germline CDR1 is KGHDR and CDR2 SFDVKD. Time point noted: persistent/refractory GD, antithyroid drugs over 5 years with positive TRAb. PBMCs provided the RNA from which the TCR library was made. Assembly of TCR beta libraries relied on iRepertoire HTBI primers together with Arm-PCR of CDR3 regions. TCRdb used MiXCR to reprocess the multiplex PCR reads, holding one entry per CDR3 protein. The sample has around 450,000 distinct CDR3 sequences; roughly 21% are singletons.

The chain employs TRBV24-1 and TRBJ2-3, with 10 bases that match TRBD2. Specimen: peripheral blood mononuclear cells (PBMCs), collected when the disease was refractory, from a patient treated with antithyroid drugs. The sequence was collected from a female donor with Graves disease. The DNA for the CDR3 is TGTGCCACCAGTGAACCGACTAGCGGGAGCACAGATACGCAGTATTTT. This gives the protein CATSEPTSGSTDTQYF.